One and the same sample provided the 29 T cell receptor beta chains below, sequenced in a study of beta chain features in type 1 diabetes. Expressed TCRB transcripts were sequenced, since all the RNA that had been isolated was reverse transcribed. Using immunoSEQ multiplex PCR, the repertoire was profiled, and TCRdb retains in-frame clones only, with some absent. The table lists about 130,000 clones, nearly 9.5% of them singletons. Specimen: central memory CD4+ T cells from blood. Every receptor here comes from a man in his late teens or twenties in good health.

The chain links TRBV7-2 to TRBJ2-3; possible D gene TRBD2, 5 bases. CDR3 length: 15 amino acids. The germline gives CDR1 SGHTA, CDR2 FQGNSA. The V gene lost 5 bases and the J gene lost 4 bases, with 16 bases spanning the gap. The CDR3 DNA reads TGTGCCAGCAGCCCCGACGGGGTTGGGGCAGATACGCAGTATTTT. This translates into CASSPDGVGADTQYF.

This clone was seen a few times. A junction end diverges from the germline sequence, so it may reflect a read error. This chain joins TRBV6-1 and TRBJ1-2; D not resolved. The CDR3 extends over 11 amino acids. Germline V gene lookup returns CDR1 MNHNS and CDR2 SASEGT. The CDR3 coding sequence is TGTGCCAGCAGTGAACTGGAGGAACTCCACTTC. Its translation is CASSELEELHF.

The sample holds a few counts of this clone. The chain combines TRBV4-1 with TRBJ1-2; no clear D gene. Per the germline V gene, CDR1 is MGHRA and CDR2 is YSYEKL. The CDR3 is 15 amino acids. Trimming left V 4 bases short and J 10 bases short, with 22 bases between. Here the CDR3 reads CASSRDVVVPTFYTF. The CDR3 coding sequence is TGCGCCAGCAGCCGAGACGTTGTGGTTCCTACGTTCTACACCTTC.

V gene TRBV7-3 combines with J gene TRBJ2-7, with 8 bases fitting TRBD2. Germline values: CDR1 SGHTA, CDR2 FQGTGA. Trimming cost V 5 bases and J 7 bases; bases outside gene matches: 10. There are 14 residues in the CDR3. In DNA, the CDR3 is TGTGCCAGCAGCGTCGGACTAGCCCTGGGTGAGCAGTACTTC. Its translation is CASSVGLALGEQYF.

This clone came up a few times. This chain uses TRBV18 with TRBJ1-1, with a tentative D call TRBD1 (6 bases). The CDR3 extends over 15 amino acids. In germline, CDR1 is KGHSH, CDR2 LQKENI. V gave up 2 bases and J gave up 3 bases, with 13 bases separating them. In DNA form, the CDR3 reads TGTGCCAGCTCACCATTGCAGGGGAGGGACACTGAAGCTTTCTTT. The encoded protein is CASSPLQGRDTEAFF.

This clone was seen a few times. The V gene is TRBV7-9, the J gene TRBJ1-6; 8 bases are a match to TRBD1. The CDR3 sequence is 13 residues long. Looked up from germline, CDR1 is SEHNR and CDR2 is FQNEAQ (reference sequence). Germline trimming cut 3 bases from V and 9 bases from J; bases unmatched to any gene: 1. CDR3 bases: TGTGCCAGCAGCTTGGACAGGGCTTCACCCCTCCACTTT. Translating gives CASSLDRASPLHF. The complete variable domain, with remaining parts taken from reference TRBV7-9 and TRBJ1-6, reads DTGVSQNPRHKITKRGQNVTFRCDPISEHNRLYWYRQTLGQGPEFLTYFQNEAQLEKSRLLSDRFSAERPKGSFSTLEIQRTEQGDSAMYLCASSLDRASPLHFGNGTRLTVT.

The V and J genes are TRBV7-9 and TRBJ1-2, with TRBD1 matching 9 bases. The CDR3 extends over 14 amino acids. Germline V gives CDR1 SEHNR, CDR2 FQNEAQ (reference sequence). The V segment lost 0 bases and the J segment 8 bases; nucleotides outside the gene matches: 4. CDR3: CASSLADRGYGYTF. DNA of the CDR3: TGTGCCAGCAGCTTAGCAGACAGGGGGTACGGCTACACCTTC.

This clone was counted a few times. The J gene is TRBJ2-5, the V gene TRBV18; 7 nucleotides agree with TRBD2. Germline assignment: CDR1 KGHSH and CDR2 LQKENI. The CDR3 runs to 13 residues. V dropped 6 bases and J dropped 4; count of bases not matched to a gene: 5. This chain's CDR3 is CASSGGGGETQYF. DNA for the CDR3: TGTGCCAGCTCCGGCGGCGGGGGAGAGACCCAGTACTTC.

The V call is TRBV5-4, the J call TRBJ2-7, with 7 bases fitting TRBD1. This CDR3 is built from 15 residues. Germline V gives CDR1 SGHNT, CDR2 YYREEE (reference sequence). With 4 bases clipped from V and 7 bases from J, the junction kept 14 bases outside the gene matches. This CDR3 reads CASSDYIRDSKEQYF. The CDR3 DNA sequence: TGTGCCAGCAGCGATTACATCCGGGACAGCAAAGAGCAGTACTTC.

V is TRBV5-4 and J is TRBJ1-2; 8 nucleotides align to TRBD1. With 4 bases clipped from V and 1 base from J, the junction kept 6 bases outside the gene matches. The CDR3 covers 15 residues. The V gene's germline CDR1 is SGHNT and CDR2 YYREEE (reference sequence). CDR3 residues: CASSAPGQDNYGYTF. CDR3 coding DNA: TGTGCCAGCAGCGCCCCGGGACAGGATAACTATGGCTACACCTTC. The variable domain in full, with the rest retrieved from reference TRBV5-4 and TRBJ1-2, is ETGVTQSPTHLIKTRGQQVTLRCSSQSGHNTVSWYQQALGQGPQFIFQYYREEENGRGNFPPRFSGLQFPNYSSELNVNALELDDSALYLCASSAPGQDNYGYTFGSGTRLTVV.

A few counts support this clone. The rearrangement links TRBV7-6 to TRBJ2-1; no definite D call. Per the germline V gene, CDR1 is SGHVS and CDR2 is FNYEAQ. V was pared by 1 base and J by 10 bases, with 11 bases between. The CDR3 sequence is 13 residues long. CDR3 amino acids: CASSLVGVQEQFF. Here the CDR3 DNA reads TGTGCCAGCAGCTTAGTGGGCGTCCAGGAGCAGTTCTTC.

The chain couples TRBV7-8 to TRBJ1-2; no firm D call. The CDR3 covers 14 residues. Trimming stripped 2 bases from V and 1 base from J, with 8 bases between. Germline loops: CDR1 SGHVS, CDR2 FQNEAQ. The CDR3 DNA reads TGTGCCAGCAGCTTAATTGCGGTTAACTATGGCTACACCTTC. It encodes CASSLIAVNYGYTF.

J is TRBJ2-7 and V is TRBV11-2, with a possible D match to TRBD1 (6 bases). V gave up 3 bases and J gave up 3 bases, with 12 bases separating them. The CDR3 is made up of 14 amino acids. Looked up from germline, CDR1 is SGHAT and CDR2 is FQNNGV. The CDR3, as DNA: TGTGCCAGCAGCTTCCTCGACAGGAACTACGAGCAGTACTTC. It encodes CASSFLDRNYEQYF.

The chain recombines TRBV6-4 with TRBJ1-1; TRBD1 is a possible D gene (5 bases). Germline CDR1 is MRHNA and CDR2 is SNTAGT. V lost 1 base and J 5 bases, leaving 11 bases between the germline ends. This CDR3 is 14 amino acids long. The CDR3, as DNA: TGTGCCAGCAGTGACTACGACAGTGTAACTGAAGCTTTCTTT. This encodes CASSDYDSVTEAFF.

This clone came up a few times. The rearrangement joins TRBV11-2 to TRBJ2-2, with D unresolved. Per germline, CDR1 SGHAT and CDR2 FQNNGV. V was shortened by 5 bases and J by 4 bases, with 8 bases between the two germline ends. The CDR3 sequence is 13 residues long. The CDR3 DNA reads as TGTGCCAGCAGCCCTTATTTCACCGGGGAGCTGTTTTTT. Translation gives CASSPYFTGELFF.

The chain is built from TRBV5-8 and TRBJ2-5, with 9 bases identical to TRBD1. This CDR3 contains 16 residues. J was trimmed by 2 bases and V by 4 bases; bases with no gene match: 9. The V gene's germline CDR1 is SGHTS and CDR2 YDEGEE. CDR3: CASSLGQGTHQETQYF. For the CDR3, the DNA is TGTGCCAGCAGCCTCGGACAGGGGACGCATCAAGAGACCCAGTACTTC.

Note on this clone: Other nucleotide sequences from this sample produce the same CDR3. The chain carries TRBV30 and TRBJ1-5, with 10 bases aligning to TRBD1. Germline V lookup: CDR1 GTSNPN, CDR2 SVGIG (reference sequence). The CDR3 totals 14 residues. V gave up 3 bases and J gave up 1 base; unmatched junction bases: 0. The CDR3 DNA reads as TGTGCCTGGAGGGGACAGGGGAGCAATCAGCCCCAGCATTTT. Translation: CAWRGQGSNQPQHF. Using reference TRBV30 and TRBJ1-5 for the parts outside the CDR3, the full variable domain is SQTIHQWPATLVQPVGSPLSLECTVEGTSNPNLYWYRQAAGRGLQLLFYSVGIGQISSEVPQNLSASRPQDRQFILSSKKLLLSDSGFYLCAWRGQGSNQPQHFGDGTRLSIL.

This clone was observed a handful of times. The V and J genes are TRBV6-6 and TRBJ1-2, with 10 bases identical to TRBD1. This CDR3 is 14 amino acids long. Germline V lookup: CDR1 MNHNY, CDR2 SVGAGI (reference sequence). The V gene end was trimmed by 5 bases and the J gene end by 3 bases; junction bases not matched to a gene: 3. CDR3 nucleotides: TGTGCCAGCAGTCACGGACAGGGGGACTATGGCTACACCTTC. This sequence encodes CASSHGQGDYGYTF.

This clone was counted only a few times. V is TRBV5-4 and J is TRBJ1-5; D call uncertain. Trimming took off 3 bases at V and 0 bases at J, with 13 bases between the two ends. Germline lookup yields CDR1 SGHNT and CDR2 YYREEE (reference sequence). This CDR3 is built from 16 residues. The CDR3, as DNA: TGTGCCAGCAGCTCCGGCGGAGGGAGTAGCAATCAGCCCCAGCATTTT. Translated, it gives CASSSGGGSSNQPQHF.

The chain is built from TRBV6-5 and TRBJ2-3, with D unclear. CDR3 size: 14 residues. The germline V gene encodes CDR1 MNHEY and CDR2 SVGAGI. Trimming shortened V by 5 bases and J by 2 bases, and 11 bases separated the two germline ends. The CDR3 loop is CASSVGPATDTQYF. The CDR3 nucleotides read TGTGCCAGCAGTGTCGGTCCCGCCACAGATACGCAGTATTTT.

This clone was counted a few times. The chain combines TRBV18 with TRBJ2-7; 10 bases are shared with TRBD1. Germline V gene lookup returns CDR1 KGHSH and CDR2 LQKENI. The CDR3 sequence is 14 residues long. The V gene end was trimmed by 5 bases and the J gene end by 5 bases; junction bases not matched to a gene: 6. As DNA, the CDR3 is TGTGCCAGCTCAAACCGGGGGACAGGGGACGAGCAGTACTTC. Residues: CASSNRGTGDEQYF.

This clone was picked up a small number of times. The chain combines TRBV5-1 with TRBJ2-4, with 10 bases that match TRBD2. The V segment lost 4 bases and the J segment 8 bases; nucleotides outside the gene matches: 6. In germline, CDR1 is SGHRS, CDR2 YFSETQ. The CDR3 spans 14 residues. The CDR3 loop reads CASSGPSGGDIQYF. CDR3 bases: TGCGCCAGCAGCGGGCCTAGCGGGGGAGACATTCAGTACTTC.

DNA for the CDR3: TGTGCCAGCAAATACAGTAGCTCCTACGAGCAGTACTTC. Translating gives CASKYSSSYEQYF. This chain uses TRBV6-1 with TRBJ2-7; no clear D. V gave up 7 bases and J gave up 0 bases, with 10 bases separating them. CDR1 MNHNS and CDR2 SASEGT come from the germline V gene. The CDR3 spans 13 residues.

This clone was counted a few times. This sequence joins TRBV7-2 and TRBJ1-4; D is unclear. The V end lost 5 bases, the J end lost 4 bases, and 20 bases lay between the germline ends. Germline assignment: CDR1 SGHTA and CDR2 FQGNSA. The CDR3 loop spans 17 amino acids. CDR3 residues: CASSQNPVWSVNEKLFF. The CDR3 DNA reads TGTGCCAGCAGCCAAAATCCGGTGTGGAGTGTTAATGAAAAACTGTTTTTT.

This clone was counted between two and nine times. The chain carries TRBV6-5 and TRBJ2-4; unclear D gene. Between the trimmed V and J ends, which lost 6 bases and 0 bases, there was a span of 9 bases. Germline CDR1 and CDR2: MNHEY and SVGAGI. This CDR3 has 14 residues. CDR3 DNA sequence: TGTGCCAGCAGCGCAGGCCTAGCCAAAAACATTCAGTACTTC. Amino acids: CASSAGLAKNIQYF.

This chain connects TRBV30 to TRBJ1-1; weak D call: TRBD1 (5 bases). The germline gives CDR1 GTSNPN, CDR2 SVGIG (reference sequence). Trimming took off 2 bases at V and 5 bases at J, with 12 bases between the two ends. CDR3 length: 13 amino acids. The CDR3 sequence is CAWSTPGFTEAFF. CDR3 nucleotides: TGTGCCTGGAGTACCCCAGGGTTTACTGAAGCTTTCTTT. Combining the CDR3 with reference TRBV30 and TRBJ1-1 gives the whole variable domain SQTIHQWPATLVQPVGSPLSLECTVEGTSNPNLYWYRQAAGRGLQLLFYSVGIGQISSEVPQNLSASRPQDRQFILSSKKLLLSDSGFYLCAWSTPGFTEAFFGQGTRLTVV.

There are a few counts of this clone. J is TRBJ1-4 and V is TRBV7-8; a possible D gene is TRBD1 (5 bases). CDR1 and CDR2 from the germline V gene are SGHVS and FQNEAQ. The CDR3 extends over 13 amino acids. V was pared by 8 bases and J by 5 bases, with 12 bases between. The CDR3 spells CASRRGENEKLFF. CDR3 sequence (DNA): TGTGCCAGCCGTCGGGGGGAAAATGAAAAACTGTTTTTT.

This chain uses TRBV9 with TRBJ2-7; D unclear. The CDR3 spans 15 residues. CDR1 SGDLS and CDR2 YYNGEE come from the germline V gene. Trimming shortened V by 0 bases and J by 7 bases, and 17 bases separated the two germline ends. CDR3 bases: TGTGCCAGCAGCGTAGGTCAAACGGAGAATCAAGAGCAGTACTTC. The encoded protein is CASSVGQTENQEQYF.

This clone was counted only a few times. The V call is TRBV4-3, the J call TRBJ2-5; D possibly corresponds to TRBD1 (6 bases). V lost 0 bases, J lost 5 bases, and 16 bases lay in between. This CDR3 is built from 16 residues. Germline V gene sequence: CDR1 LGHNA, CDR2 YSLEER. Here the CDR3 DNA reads TGCGCCAGCAGCCAAGATTCGGGCAGGGGTGGGGAGACCCAGTACTTC. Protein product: CASSQDSGRGGETQYF.